The rows below give T cell receptor beta chains drawn from one sample of a study of blood T cells in healthy people across ages. Using its own MiXCR run on the 5' RACE reads, TCRdb lists one record per CDR3 protein. The sample lists around 280,000 distinct CDR3 sequences, roughly 29% occurring once. Material for sequencing was blood. These receptors were taken from a woman in her 70s in good health. Each CDR3 is given with its conserved first and last residue. Fields, in order: D gene, clone size, V gene, J gene, CDR3 DNA, CDR3 protein. D genes are given only for firm matches. Clone size is shown for a subset of rows, as once, few, many or a class of expanded clone.

TRBD1	many	TRBV28	TRBJ2-5	TGTGCCAGCAGCTCGGACAGGGTCGAGACCCAGTACTTC	CASSSDRVETQYF
TRBD1	many	TRBV2	TRBJ1-2	TGTGCCAGCACGACAGGGTTCTATGGCTACACCTTC	CASTTGFYGYTF
-	few	TRBV12-3/TRBV12-4	TRBJ2-7	TGTGCCAGCAGACGATCGAGATACTACGAGCAGTACTTC	CASRRSRYYEQYF
TRBD2	few	TRBV18	TRBJ2-3	TGTGCCAGCTCACCCCGACTAGCGAGTACGCCAGATACGCAGTATTTT	CASSPRLASTPDTQYF
-	few	TRBV7-9	TRBJ2-7	TGTGCCAGCAGTCAACCCGGGGACGGAACCTACGAGCAGTACTTC	CASSQPGDGTYEQYF
-	-	TRBV27	TRBJ2-5	TGTGCCAGCCGGGGGCGAAATAAAGAGACCCAGTACTTC	CASRGRNKETQYF
TRBD2	few	TRBV6-5	TRBJ2-1	TGTGCCAGCAGTTACTCGGGGACTAGCGGGAAGAGCTCCTACAATGAGCAGTTCTTC	CASSYSGTSGKSSYNEQFF
-	-	TRBV20-1	TRBJ2-7	TGCAGTGCTATCAGACTTCCCTACGAGCAGTACTTC	CSAIRLPYEQYF
TRBD1	-	TRBV5-4	TRBJ2-5	TGTGCCAGCAGATCCGGGACAGTGAGGGGGGAGACCCAGTACTTC	CASRSGTVRGETQYF
TRBD1	many	TRBV3-1	TRBJ1-5	TGTGCCAGCAGCCAAGGGGGGACAGTTCCTAGGCCCCAGCATTTT	CASSQGGTVPRPQHF
TRBD1	-	TRBV2	TRBJ2-1	TGTGCCAGCAGTGGGGGGAGCGGTAGCAGGGGGTACAATGAGCAGTTCTTC	CASSGGSGSRGYNEQFF
-	-	TRBV20-1	TRBJ2-7	TGCAGTGCTAGGGGCGTCCCGAGCTCCTACGAGCAGTACTTC	CSARGVPSSYEQYF
TRBD1	-	TRBV5-1	TRBJ2-5	TGCGCCAGCAGTTGGACAGGGTACCAAGAGACCCAGTACTTC	CASSWTGYQETQYF
-	-	TRBV3-1	TRBJ2-6	TGTGCCAGCAGCCAGGACAGTTACCTCTCTGGGGCCAACGTCCTGACTTTC	CASSQDSYLSGANVLTF
-	-	TRBV7-2	TRBJ1-3	TGTGCCAGCAGCCCCCAGAGCTCTGGAAACACCATATATTTT	CASSPQSSGNTIYF
-	few	TRBV3-1	TRBJ2-7	TGTGCCAGCAGCCAAGTCCAGCAATCTTACTCCTACGAGCAGTACTTC	CASSQVQQSYSYEQYF
-	-	TRBV29-1	TRBJ2-7	TGCAGCGTTGGGGCCTCCTACGAGCAGTACTTC	CSVGASYEQYF
-	-	TRBV7-2	TRBJ1-4	TGTGCCAGCATGGGGGGTGGGGCAACTAATGAAAAACTGTTTTTT	CASMGGGATNEKLFF
TRBD1	few	TRBV9	TRBJ2-3	TGTGCCAGCAGCGTAGCTACAGGGGTCGCAAGCACAGATACGCAGTATTTT	CASSVATGVASTDTQYF
-	-	TRBV11-3	TRBJ2-6	TGTGCCAGCAGCTTGGGGGGCACCACCTCTGGGGCCAACGTCCTGACTTTC	CASSLGGTTSGANVLTF
-	-	TRBV7-3	TRBJ2-1	TGTGCCAGCAGCTTATCCAGATACAATGAGCAGTTCTTC	CASSLSRYNEQFF
-	few	TRBV20-1	TRBJ2-3	TGCAGTGCCCCAAACCGCGGCAAGGACAACGCAGATACGCAGTATTTT	CSAPNRGKDNADTQYF
-	many	TRBV7-2	TRBJ2-5	TGTGCCAGCAGCAGGACACAACAGGAAGAGACCCAGTACTTC	CASSRTQQEETQYF
-	few	TRBV6-6	TRBJ2-1	TGTGCCAGCGCTCAAATGGGACCCAACAATGAGCAGTTCTTC	CASAQMGPNNEQFF
-	few	TRBV5-1	TRBJ1-1	TGCGCCAGCAGCTTGCGTTCGAACACTGAAGCTTTCTTT	CASSLRSNTEAFF
-	-	TRBV9	TRBJ1-2	TGTGCCAGCAGCGTAGACGGAGAGGGGCGCTATGGCTACACCTTC	CASSVDGEGRYGYTF
-	-	TRBV2	TRBJ2-1	TGTGCCAGCAGTGCCGAGCACAATGAGCAGTTCTTC	CASSAEHNEQFF
-	once	TRBV7-8	TRBJ1-2	TGTGCCAGCAGCTTAGTGCTTAACTATGGCTACACCTTC	CASSLVLNYGYTF
-	-	TRBV6-2/TRBV6-3	TRBJ2-2	TGTGCCAGCAGTTACCCGGGGGAGCTGTTTTTT	CASSYPGELFF
-	-	TRBV5-1	TRBJ1-4	TGCGCCAGCAGCTTGGACCCCCCCTCAGGGAATGAAAAACTGTTTTTT	CASSLDPPSGNEKLFF
TRBD2	-	TRBV3-1	TRBJ2-3	TGTGCCAGCAGCCAACGGGGGGATGGGACAGATACGCAGTATTTT	CASSQRGDGTDTQYF
TRBD1	-	TRBV20-1	TRBJ1-3	TGCAGTGCAGCCGACAGGGGAAGATCTACTGGAAACACCATATATTTT	CSAADRGRSTGNTIYF
-	-	TRBV15	TRBJ2-5	TGTGCCACCAGCAGAGCTTTATTGGAGACCCAGTACTTC	CATSRALLETQYF
-	-	TRBV7-7	TRBJ1-1	TGTGCTAGCAGCTTAAGCGAATACACTGAAGCTTTCTTT	CASSLSEYTEAFF